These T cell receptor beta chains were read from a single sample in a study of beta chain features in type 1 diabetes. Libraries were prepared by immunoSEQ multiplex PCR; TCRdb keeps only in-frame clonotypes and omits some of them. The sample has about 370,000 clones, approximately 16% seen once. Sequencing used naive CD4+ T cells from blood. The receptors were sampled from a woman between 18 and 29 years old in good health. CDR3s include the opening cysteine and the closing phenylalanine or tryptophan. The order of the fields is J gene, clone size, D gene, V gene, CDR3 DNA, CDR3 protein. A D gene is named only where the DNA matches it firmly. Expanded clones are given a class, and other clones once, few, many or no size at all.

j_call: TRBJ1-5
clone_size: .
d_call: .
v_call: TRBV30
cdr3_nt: TGTGCCTGGGGATACGGGACCGCGGGGCAGCCCCAGCATTTT
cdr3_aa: CAWGYGTAGQPQHF

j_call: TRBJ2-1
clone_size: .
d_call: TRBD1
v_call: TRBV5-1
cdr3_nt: TGCGCCAGCAGCTTGGTCGGACAGGGGGCGCACGAGCAGTTCTTC
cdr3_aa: CASSLVGQGAHEQFF

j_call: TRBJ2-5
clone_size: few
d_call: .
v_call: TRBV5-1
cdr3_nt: TGCGCCAGCAGCTTGGGTAGTAAAGAGACCCAGTACTTC
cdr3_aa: CASSLGSKETQYF

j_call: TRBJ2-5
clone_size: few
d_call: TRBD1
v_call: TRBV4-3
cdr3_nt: TGCGCCAGCAGCCAGTACGACAGGGTGGTAGAGACCCAGTACTTC
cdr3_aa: CASSQYDRVVETQYF

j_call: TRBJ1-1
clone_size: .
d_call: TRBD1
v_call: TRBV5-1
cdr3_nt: TGCGCCAGCAGCTTCTCGTCGACAGGGATGAACACTGAAGCTTTCTTT
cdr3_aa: CASSFSSTGMNTEAFF

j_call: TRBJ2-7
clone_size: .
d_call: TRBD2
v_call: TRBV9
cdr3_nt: TGTGCCAGCAGCGTAGAAGGTAGCGGGAGTTGGGGCTCCTACGAGCAGTACTTC
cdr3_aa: CASSVEGSGSWGSYEQYF

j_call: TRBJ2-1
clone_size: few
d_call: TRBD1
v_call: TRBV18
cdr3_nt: TGTGCCAGCTCACCGTGGGACAGGGGGATTAGCAATGAGCAGTTCTTC
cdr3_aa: CASSPWDRGISNEQFF

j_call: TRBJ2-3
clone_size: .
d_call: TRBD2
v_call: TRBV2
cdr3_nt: TGTGCCAGCGGAAAGGATCTAGCGGGAGATACGCAGTATTTT
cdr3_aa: CASGKDLAGDTQYF

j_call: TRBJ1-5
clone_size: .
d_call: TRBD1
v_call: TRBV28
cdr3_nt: TGTGCCAGCAGGCCGGGACAGGGCTATCAGCCCCAGCATTTT
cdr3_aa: CASRPGQGYQPQHF

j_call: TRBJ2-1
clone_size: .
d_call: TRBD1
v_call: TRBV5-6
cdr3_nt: TGTGCCAGCAGCTTTTGGGACAGGGAGTACAGGGAGCAGTTCTTC
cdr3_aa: CASSFWDREYREQFF

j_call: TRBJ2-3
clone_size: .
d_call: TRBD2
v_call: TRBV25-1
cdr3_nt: TGTGCCAGCAGTGCTAGCGGGATATTTAAAGATACGCAGTATTTT
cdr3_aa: CASSASGIFKDTQYF

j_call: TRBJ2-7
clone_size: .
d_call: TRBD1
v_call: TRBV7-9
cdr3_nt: TGTGCCAGCAGCCTCACCGGGACAGTGGCCTACGAGCAGTACTTC
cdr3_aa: CASSLTGTVAYEQYF

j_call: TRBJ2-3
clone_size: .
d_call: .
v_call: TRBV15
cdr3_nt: TGTGCCATCTCCCTTAGCGGCCGGAACACAGATACGCAGTATTTT
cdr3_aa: CAISLSGRNTDTQYF

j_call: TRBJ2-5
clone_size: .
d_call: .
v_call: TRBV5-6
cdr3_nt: TGTGCCAGCAGACTGGAAGGGGGTGAGACCCAGTACTTC
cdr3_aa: CASRLEGGETQYF

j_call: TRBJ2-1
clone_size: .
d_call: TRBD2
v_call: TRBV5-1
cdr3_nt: TGCGCCAGCAGGGGGGGAGGGTACAATGAGCAGTTCTTC
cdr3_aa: CASRGGGYNEQFF

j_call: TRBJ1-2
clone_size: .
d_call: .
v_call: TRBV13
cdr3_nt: TGTGCCAGCAGCCCTCAGATACAGCCCTATGGCTACACCTTC
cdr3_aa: CASSPQIQPYGYTF

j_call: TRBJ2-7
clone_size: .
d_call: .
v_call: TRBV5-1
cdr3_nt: TGCGCCAGCAGCTTGTCAGGGGCGACCGACGAGCAGTACTTC
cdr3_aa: CASSLSGATDEQYF

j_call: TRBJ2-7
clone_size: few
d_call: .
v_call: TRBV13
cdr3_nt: TGTGCCAGCAGCTTACCAGGGATCTACGAGCAGTACTTC
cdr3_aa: CASSLPGIYEQYF

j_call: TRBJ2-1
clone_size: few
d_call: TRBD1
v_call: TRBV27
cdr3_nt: TGTGCCAGCAGTACCGGACAGGTGTACAATGAGCAGTTCTTC
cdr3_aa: CASSTGQVYNEQFF

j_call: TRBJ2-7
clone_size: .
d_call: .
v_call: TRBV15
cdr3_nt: TGTGCCACCAGCAGACACAGGGCCTACGAGCAGTACTTC
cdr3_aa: CATSRHRAYEQYF

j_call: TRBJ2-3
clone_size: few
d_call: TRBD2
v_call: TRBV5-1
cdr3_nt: TGCGCCAGCAGCCCCAGCGGGAGCAGAAGCACAGATACGCAGTATTTT
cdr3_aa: CASSPSGSRSTDTQYF

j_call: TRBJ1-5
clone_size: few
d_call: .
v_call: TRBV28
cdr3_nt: TGTGCCAGCAGTTCCCCCGATCAGCCCCAGCATTTT
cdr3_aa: CASSSPDQPQHF

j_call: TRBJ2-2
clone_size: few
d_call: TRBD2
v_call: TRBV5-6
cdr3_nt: TGTGCCAGCAGGTCGACTAGCCCCGGGGAGCTGTTTTTT
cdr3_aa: CASRSTSPGELFF

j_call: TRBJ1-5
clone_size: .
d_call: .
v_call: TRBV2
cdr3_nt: TGTGCCAGCTCCCTTAGCAATCAGCCCCAGCATTTT
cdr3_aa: CASSLSNQPQHF

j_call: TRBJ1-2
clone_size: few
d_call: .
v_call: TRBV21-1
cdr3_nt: TGTGCCAGCAGCGTCCCGGAGGAAGGGAACGGCTACACCTTC
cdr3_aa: CASSVPEEGNGYTF

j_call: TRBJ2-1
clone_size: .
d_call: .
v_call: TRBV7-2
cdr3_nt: TGTGCCAGCAGCAGGACTACCTTGAATGAGCAGTTCTTC
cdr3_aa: CASSRTTLNEQFF

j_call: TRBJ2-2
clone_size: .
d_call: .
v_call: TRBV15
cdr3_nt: TGTGCCACCAGCAGAGGCAAGGGAGACAACACCGGGGAGCTGTTTTTT
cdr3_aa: CATSRGKGDNTGELFF

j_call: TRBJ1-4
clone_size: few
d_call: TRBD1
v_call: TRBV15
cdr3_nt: TGTGCCACCAGCTCATGGGAGGGACAGGGATATGAAAAACTGTTTTTT
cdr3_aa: CATSSWEGQGYEKLFF

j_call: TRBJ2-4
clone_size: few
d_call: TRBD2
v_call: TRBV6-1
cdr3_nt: TGTGCCAGCAGTGAAGTGGGAGGGGAGCGAGCCAAAAACATTCAGTACTTC
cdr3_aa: CASSEVGGERAKNIQYF

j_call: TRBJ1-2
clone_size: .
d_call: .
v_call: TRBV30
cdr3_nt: TGTGCCTGGAGTGAACAGGGACGTTACTATGGCTACACCTTC
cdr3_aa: CAWSEQGRYYGYTF

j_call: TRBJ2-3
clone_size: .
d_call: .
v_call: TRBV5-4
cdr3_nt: TGTGCCAGCAGCCCTACAGGGCTAAGCACAGATACGCAGTATTTT
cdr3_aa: CASSPTGLSTDTQYF

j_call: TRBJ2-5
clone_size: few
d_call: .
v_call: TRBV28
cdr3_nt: TGTGCCAGCAGTCTCCCGGATGAGGGACAAGAGACCCAGTACTTC
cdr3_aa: CASSLPDEGQETQYF

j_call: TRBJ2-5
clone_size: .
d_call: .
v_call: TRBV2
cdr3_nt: TGTGCCAGCAGTGAACGAGAGACCCAGTACTTC
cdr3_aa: CASSERETQYF

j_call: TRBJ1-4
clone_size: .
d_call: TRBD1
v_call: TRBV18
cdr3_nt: TGTGCCAGCTCACCACCGGGACAGGATAATGAAAAACTGTTTTTT
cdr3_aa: CASSPPGQDNEKLFF

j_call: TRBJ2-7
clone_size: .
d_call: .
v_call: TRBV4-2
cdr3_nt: TGTGCCAGCAGCCAAGATCGAGGCGGGACCTCCTACGAGCAGTACTTC
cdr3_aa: CASSQDRGGTSYEQYF

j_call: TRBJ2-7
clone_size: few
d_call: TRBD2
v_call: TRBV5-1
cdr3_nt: TGCGCCAGCAGCTTGGCCCGGCTAGCGGGAGGATCCTACGAGCAGTACTTC
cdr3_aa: CASSLARLAGGSYEQYF

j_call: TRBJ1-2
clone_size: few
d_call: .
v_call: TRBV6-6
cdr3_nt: TGTGCCAGCAGTGGTTCCCCAGGGAACTATGGCTACACCTTC
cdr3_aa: CASSGSPGNYGYTF

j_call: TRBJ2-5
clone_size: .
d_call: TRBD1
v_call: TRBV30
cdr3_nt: TGTGCCTGGAGGACGACAGGGGAAGAGACCCAGTACTTC
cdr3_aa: CAWRTTGEETQYF

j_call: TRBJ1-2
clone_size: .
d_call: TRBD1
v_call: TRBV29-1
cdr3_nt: TGCAGCGTTGTACAACCGGGACAGGGTAGATATGGCTACACCTTC
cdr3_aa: CSVVQPGQGRYGYTF

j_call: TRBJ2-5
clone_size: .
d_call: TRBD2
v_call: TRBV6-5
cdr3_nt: TGTGCCAGCAGTTTCGGACTAGCGGGAGTCGGAACCCAGTACTTC
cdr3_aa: CASSFGLAGVGTQYF

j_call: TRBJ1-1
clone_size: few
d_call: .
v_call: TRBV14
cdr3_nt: TGTGCCAGCAGGGAAATAACGGGTAACACTGAAGCTTTCTTT
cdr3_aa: CASREITGNTEAFF

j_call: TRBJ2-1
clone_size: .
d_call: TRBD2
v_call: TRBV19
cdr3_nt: TGTGCCAGTAGTAAGGGGCGGGAGGTCAATGAGCAGTTCTTC
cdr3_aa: CASSKGREVNEQFF

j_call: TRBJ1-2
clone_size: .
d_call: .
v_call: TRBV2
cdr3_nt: TGTGCCAGCAGTGTGGGCTTATGGTTCGGCTACACCTTC
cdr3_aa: CASSVGLWFGYTF

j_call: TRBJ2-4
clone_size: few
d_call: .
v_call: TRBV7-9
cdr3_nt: TGTGCCAGCAGCTTAGACGGTCTAGCCAAAAACATTCAGTACTTC
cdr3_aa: CASSLDGLAKNIQYF

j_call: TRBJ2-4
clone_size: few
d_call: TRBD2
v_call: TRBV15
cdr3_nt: TGTGCCACCAGCAGAAATCCCGGGACTAGGGACATTCAGTACTTC
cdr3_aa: CATSRNPGTRDIQYF

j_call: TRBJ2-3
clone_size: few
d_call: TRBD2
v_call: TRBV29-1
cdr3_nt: TGCAGCGTTGTAGGACTAGCGGGAGGGACCTCGGAGACGCAGTATTTT
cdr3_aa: CSVVGLAGGTSETQYF

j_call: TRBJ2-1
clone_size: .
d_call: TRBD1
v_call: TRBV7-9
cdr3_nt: TGTGCCAGCAGCTTAATGGGACAGGGGATGTTGAATGAGCAGTTCTTC
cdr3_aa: CASSLMGQGMLNEQFF

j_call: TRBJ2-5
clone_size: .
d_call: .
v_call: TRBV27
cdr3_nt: TGTGCCAGCCGCCTTAGGGGAACAGTGAGACAAGAGACCCAGTACTTC
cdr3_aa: CASRLRGTVRQETQYF

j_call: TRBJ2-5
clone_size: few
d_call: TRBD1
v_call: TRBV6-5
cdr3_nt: TGTGCCAGCAGCCTCGGACAGGGACGCGAGACCCAGTACTTC
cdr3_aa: CASSLGQGRETQYF

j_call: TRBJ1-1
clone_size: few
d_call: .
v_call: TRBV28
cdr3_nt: TGTGCCAGCAGCCCCCACTCAGGGCCAAACACTGAAGCTTTCTTT
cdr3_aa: CASSPHSGPNTEAFF

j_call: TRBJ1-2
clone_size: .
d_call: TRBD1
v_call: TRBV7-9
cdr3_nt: TGTGCCAGCAGCTCGGGACAGGGGTATGGCTACACCTTC
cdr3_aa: CASSSGQGYGYTF

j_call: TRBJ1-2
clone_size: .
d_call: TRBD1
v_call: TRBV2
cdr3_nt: TGTGCCAGCAGCACGACAGGGGGCGTCGGCTACACCTTC
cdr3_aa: CASSTTGGVGYTF

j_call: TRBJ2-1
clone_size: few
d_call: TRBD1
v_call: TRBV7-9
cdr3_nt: TGTGCCAGCAGATCTAACAGGGGAGAGGGCAATGAGCAGTTCTTC
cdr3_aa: CASRSNRGEGNEQFF

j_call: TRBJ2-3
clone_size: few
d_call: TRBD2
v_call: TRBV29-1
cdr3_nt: TGCAGCGTCCAAGGACTAGCGACAGATACGCAGTATTTT
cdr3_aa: CSVQGLATDTQYF

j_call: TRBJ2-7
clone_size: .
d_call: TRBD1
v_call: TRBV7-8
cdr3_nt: TGTGCCAGCAGCGCCACAGGGGGACATGCCTACGAGCAGTACTTC
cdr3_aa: CASSATGGHAYEQYF